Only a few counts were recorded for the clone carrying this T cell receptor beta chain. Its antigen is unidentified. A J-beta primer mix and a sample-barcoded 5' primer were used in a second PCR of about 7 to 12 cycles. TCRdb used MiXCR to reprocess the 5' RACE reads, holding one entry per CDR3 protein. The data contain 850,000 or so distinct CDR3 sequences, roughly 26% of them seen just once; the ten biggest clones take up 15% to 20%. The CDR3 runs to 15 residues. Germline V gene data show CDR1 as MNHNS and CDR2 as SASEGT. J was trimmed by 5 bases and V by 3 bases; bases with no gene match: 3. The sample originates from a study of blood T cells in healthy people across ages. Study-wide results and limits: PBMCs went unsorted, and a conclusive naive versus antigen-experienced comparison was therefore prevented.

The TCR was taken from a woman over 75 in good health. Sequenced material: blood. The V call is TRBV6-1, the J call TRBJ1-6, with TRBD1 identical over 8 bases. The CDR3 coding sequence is TGTGCCAGCAGTGATCAGGGGGCGGATAATTCACCCCTCCACTTT. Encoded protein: CASSDQGADNSPLHF.